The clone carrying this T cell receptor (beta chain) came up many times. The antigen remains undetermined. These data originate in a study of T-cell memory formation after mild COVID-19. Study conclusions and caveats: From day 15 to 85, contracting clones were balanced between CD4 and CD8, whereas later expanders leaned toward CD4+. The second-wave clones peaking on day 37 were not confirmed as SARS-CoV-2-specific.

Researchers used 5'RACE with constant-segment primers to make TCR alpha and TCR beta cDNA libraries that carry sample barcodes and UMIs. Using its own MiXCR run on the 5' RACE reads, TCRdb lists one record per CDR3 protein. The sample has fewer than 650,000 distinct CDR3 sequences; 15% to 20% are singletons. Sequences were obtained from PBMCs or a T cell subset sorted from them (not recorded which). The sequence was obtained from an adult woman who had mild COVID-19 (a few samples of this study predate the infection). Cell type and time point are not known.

The CDR3 DNA reads as TGTGCCAGCAGCTTAGCGGGGCGCACTAGCTACACCTTC. Translating gives CASSLAGRTSYTF. The chain is built from TRBV7-9 and TRBJ1-2; D possibly corresponds to TRBD1 (5 bases). The V end was cut by 0 bases, the J end by 9 bases, with 11 bases between. The CDR3 runs 13 residues. Germline CDR1 SEHNR, CDR2 FQNEAQ (reference sequence).